Sequencing of this T cell receptor (beta chain) was carried out in a study of shared clonotypes between healthy human individuals. For the study at large: Each donor contributed plates that comprised three CD4 naive, three CD4 memory, two CD8 naive and one CD8 memory.

Clones were sequenced by immunoSEQ multiplex PCR, and TCRdb holds only the in-frame ones, with some missing. The sample comprises about 2.1 million clones, over 85% of which are singletons, and more than 1.5% rests with the top ten. To note about this clone: What it binds is not known.

Study-wide results and caveats: Sample collection involved blood only; tissue repertoires are likely different. The four-donor shared clonotypes exceeded non-shared clonotypes in generation probability, with non-shared ones scoring lower.

CD45RO-negative, CCR7-selected cells formed the naive CD8 fraction, which excluded terminally differentiated effector memory CD45RA+ cells. Study donors comprised healthy, HIV-negative adults devoid of recent acute infection or vaccination. Sequencing was carried out using naive CD8+ T cells from PBMCs. The origin of this receptor is a young man in good health. Some clones in this sample may be carry-over from other donors' samples.

CDR3 sequence: CASSFFPGQNTEAFF. The CDR3 nucleotides are TGTGCCAGCAGCTTCTTTCCGGGCCAGAACACTGAAGCTTTCTTT. V gene TRBV5-6 combines with J gene TRBJ1-1; no clear D gene. The CDR3 sequence is 15 residues long. In germline, CDR1 is SGHDT, CDR2 YYEEEE. The V end lost 2 bases, the J end lost 1 base, and 12 bases lay between the germline ends. Full variable domain (remainder filled in from reference TRBV5-6 and TRBJ1-1): DAGVTQSPTHLIKTRGQQVTLRCSPKSGHDTVSWYQQALGQGPQFIFQYYEEEERQRGNFPDRFSGHQFPNYSSELNVNALLLGDSALYLCASSFFPGQNTEAFFGQGTRLTVV.